A selection of T cell receptor beta chains follows, all from one sample in a study of cytomegalovirus exposure and HLA in healthy donors. Method: immunoSEQ multiplex PCR; TCRdb's copy keeps in-frame clones and lacks some. The repertoire holds about 50,000 clones, with more than 80% as singletons. What was sequenced was PBMCs. These receptors were collected from a young man in good health and CMV-seronegative. Both conserved end residues are part of each CDR3. The D gene is left open where the match is weak. For some rows the clone size is stated as once, few or many, or as a class when expanded; others skip it.

D gene	clone size	J gene	V gene	CDR3 DNA	CDR3 protein
-	-	TRBJ2-1	TRBV11-2	TGTGCCAGCAGCTCCGGCGGGACCTCCTACAATGAGCAGTTCTTC	CASSSGGTSYNEQFF
-	-	TRBJ2-3	TRBV7-9	TGTGCCAGCAGCTTCCCCTTTACAGATACGCAGTATTTT	CASSFPFTDTQYF
-	few	TRBJ1-1	TRBV7-2	TGTGCCAGCAGCTTAGTGGGCGAGGGCGCTGAAGCTTTCTTT	CASSLVGEGAEAFF
TRBD1	-	TRBJ1-4	TRBV27	TGTGCCAGCAGTTTGACAGGGGTTTTTGAAAAACTGTTTTTT	CASSLTGVFEKLFF
TRBD1	-	TRBJ1-4	TRBV27	TGTGCCAGCAGTCCGGGACAGGGAACGGAAAAACTGTTTTTT	CASSPGQGTEKLFF
-	-	TRBJ2-3	TRBV7-8	TGTGCCAGCAGCCCAGGACAGACACTAGCGTCTGATACGCAGTATTTT	CASSPGQTLASDTQYF
-	-	TRBJ2-7	TRBV23-1	TGCGCCAGCAGTCAAGAAAGACCCGCCAGGGTCTCCTACGAGCAGTACTTC	CASSQERPARVSYEQYF
-	-	TRBJ1-5	TRBV27	TGTGCCAGCAGTTTGAAGGAGAGTCAGCCCCAGCATTTT	CASSLKESQPQHF
TRBD1	-	TRBJ2-7	TRBV28	TGTGCCAGCAGCTCGGACAGGGCAAACTCCTACGAGCAGTACTTC	CASSSDRANSYEQYF
-	-	TRBJ1-3	TRBV6-5	TGTGCCAGCACCTCAGGCCCAGTAGGAAACACCATATATTTT	CASTSGPVGNTIYF
TRBD2	-	TRBJ2-4	TRBV14	TGTGCCAGCAGCCCTTCTGCCCGACTAGCGGGAGGAAGTGACAAAAACATTCAGTACTTC	CASSPSARLAGGSDKNIQYF
-	once	TRBJ2-1	TRBV18	TGTGCCAGCTCAGGGCCTTTGATGGATGAGCAGTTCTTC	CASSGPLMDEQFF
TRBD1	-	TRBJ1-3	TRBV5-1	TGCGCCAGCGCTACTCGGACAGGGACTGGAAACACCATATATTTT	CASATRTGTGNTIYF
TRBD2	-	TRBJ2-3	TRBV28	TGTGCCAGCAGTTTTAGGGTCCTATTAGCGGGAGTTTCAGATACGCAGTATTTT	CASSFRVLLAGVSDTQYF
TRBD2	-	TRBJ2-5	TRBV5-1	TGCGCCAGCAGCTCGGGACTAGCGGGGCAAGAGACCCAGTACTTC	CASSSGLAGQETQYF
-	-	TRBJ2-1	TRBV5-1	TGCGCCAGCAGCCTCAGTGAGGGAGGAAATGAGCAGTTCTTC	CASSLSEGGNEQFF
TRBD1	-	TRBJ1-1	TRBV6-6	TGTGCCAGCACCCAGGGGGCAGGGGGCGGAAAAGCTTTCTTT	CASTQGAGGGKAFF
-	-	TRBJ1-2	TRBV5-6	TGTGCCAGCAGCCCGGGACAAGATAGTTACACCTTC	CASSPGQDSYTF
TRBD2	-	TRBJ2-2	TRBV7-6	TGTGCCAGCAGCGACCCGATTAGGACTAGCGCGGGCACCGGGGAGCTGTTTTTT	CASSDPIRTSAGTGELFF
-	-	TRBJ2-3	TRBV4-3	TGCGCCAGCAGCCAAGGGTCTAGTATAAGCCCAGATACGCAGTATTTT	CASSQGSSISPDTQYF
-	-	TRBJ2-3	TRBV5-6	TGTGCCAGCAGCTCCCCGAACTTAAAGATTAACACAGATACGCAGTATTTT	CASSSPNLKINTDTQYF
-	-	TRBJ1-3	TRBV28	TGTGCCAGCAGTTTAAGCGTGGTGGGAAACACCATATATTTT	CASSLSVVGNTIYF
-	-	TRBJ1-4	TRBV28	TGTGCCAGCAGACTCTTCTACGGGTCCGGAAAACTGTTTTTT	CASRLFYGSGKLFF
-	-	TRBJ2-1	TRBV7-2	TGTGCCAGCAGGTCGCCGAGGGAATCTATCTACAATGAGCAGTTCTTC	CASRSPRESIYNEQFF
-	-	TRBJ2-7	TRBV11-1	TGTGCCAGCAGCTTTGGGACACCCTCCTACGAGCAGTACTTC	CASSFGTPSYEQYF
TRBD2	-	TRBJ2-7	TRBV28	TGTGCCAGCAGTCCGTATAGCGGGAGGGTCTACGAGCAGTACTTC	CASSPYSGRVYEQYF
-	-	TRBJ1-2	TRBV29-1	TGCAGCGCCCCCGTGGGGCAGGTTCCATCTGGCTACACCTTC	CSAPVGQVPSGYTF
-	-	TRBJ2-4	TRBV9	TGTGCCAGCAGCGAGGGGAGCGGGCTAGCCAAAAACATTCAGTACTTC	CASSEGSGLAKNIQYF
TRBD1	once	TRBJ2-2	TRBV6-6	TGTGCCAGCAGGAAGCCGGGACAGGGGGACACCGGGGAGCTGTTTTTT	CASRKPGQGDTGELFF
-	few	TRBJ2-7	TRBV4-3	TGCGCCAGCAGCCAAGATCTTCCGGGAGAGCAGTACTTC	CASSQDLPGEQYF
-	-	TRBJ1-5	TRBV6-5	TGTGCCAGCAGTTACTCGGGGGGGAGCAATCAGCCCCAGCATTTT	CASSYSGGSNQPQHF
-	-	TRBJ1-2	TRBV6-6	TGTGCCAGCAAAGAGGACAGCGTATACTATGGCTACACCTTC	CASKEDSVYYGYTF
TRBD1	-	TRBJ2-5	TRBV2	TGTGCCAGCAGTGTAGACAGGGGATTCCAAGAGACCCAGTACTTC	CASSVDRGFQETQYF
TRBD1	-	TRBJ2-1	TRBV15	TGTGCCACCAGCCCAGCGAGACAGGGAGCGAATGAGCAGTTCTTC	CATSPARQGANEQFF
-	-	TRBJ1-5	TRBV19	TGTGCCAGTAGTAATCACAATCAGCCCCAGCATTTT	CASSNHNQPQHF
-	-	TRBJ2-1	TRBV11-2	TGTGCCAGCAGCTTAGATGGGGGACTGAGCTCCTACAATGAGCAGTTCTTC	CASSLDGGLSSYNEQFF
TRBD2	-	TRBJ2-2	TRBV7-9	TGTGCCAGCAGCACACAAGGTAGCGGGTCCGGGGAGCTGTTTTTT	CASSTQGSGSGELFF
-	-	TRBJ2-7	TRBV6-1	TGTGCCAGCAGAGACAGATTATCCTCCTACGAGCAGTACTTC	CASRDRLSSYEQYF
-	-	TRBJ2-7	TRBV6-5	TGTGCCAGCAGTTACTCGACAGGAGCGGGGTCCTACGAGCAGTACTTC	CASSYSTGAGSYEQYF
TRBD1	-	TRBJ2-3	TRBV7-9	TGTGCCAGCAGCTTTGAAGGGGGCGGCACAGATACGCAGTATTTT	CASSFEGGGTDTQYF
-	-	TRBJ2-3	TRBV6-1	TGTGCCAGCAAACCGGGATCAAGCACAGATACGCAGTATTTT	CASKPGSSTDTQYF
TRBD2	-	TRBJ2-1	TRBV7-8	TGTGCCAGCAGCTTAGCGCCCATTAGCGGGGGGGAAGAAATTTTATACAATGAGCAGTTCTTC	CASSLAPISGGEEILYNEQFF
-	-	TRBJ2-3	TRBV6-5	TGTGCCAGCAGAGGGTCTAGCGCAGATACGCAGTATTTT	CASRGSSADTQYF